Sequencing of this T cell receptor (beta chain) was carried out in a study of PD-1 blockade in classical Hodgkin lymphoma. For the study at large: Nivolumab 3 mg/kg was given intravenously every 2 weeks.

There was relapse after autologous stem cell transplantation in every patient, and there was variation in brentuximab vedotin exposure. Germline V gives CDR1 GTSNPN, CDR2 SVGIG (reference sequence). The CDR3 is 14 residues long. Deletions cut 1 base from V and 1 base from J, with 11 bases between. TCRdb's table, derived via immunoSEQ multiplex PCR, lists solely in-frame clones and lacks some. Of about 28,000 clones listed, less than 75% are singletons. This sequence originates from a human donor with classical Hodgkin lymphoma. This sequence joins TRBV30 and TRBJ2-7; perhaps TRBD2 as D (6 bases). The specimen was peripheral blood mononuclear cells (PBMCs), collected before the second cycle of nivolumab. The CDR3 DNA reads TGTGCCTGGAGTGGCATAGCGGATTCCTACGAGCAGTACTTC. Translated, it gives CAWSGIADSYEQYF.